This TCR beta chain was found in a study of shared clonotypes between healthy human individuals. Cells designated naive CD8 were CD45RO-negative and were positively selected for CCR7, with terminally differentiated effector memory CD45RA+ cells excluded. Method: immunoSEQ multiplex PCR; TCRdb's copy keeps in-frame clones and lacks some. The sample yields hundreds of thousands of clones, roughly 95% seen once. Trimming removed 0 bases from V and 5 bases from J, with 23 bases in between. CDR3 length: 19 amino acids. Per the germline V gene, CDR1 is SGHVS and CDR2 is FQNEAQ. The sample comprised naive CD8+ T cells sorted from blood. This sequence joins TRBV7-8 and TRBJ2-1, with a possible D match to TRBD2 (6 bases). This sequence was found in a woman in her thirties in good health. The CDR3 DNA sequence: TGTGCCAGCAGCTTAGCCCTTAGTCTTCCGGGAGCTTCTAACAATGAGCAGTTCTTC. It codes for CASSLALSLPGASNNEQFF.